This T cell receptor (beta chain) was retrieved from a study of T cells in Graves' hyperthyroidism and ophthalmopathy. Study-level findings and limits: Before onset, ophthalmopathy was predicted by the model a median around 6 months earlier. Most thyroid clonotypes expanded above 0.001 appeared in blood too. Ophthalmopathy and stable hyperthyroidism were separated by a 13 V-J model.

This clonotype was found a few times. The antigen is undetermined. Germline V CDR1 and CDR2: SNHLY, FYNNEI. V was trimmed by 6 bases and J by 0 bases, leaving 11 bases between them. The CDR3 covers 14 residues. RNA transcripts yielded amplified TCR beta CDR3 regions. TCR CDR3 underwent first-round RT-PCR with the HTBI primer set. TCRdb itself ran the multiplex PCR reads through MiXCR, one entry per CDR3 protein. The sample comprises under 400,000 distinct CDR3 sequences, 15% to 20% of which are singletons, and roughly a third rests with the top ten. The authors took PBMCs from roughly 9.3 ml fresh peripheral blood.

The specimen was blood. The source of this sequence is a man aged 25 to 40 with Graves' hyperthyroidism. The chain recombines TRBV2 with TRBJ1-1; no reliable D call. The CDR3 is CASRLDSLNTEAFF. The CDR3 coding sequence is TGTGCCAGCAGACTGGACTCACTGAACACTGAAGCTTTCTTT.